This T cell receptor (beta chain) was sequenced during a study of cytotoxic CD8 clonotypes in ibrutinib-treated CLL. Looking at the study overall: Timing of response sample collection was a median approximately eleven months after treatment start, with a range of 6 to 36.

This CDR3 is built from 13 residues. Germline V gene lookup returns CDR1 SGHRS and CDR2 YFSETQ. Trimming stripped 4 bases from V and 5 bases from J, with 12 bases between. Findings of the study overall: Clonality was higher at ibrutinib response and returned toward baseline at progression. Shared public clonotypes were rare, and on treatment they either got smaller or stayed the same.

The method was immunoSEQ multiplex PCR; TCRdb's version includes in-frame clones alone and lacks a portion of them. The sample carries about 28,000 clones, roughly 59% recorded once. This clone appeared a few times. Its antigen is unknown. The chain links TRBV5-1 to TRBJ2-5; unclear D gene. This receptor was obtained from a human donor with chronic lymphocytic leukemia. The source was PBMCs, collected before ibrutinib treatment. The CDR3 region is CASSPAPRETQYF. The CDR3 DNA sequence: TGCGCCAGCAGCCCGGCCCCACGGGAGACCCAGTACTTC. Using reference TRBV5-1 and TRBJ2-5 for the parts outside the CDR3, the full variable domain is KAGVTQTPRYLIKTRGQQVTLSCSPISGHRSVSWYQQTPGQGLQFLFEYFSETQRNKGNFPGRFSGRQFSNSRSEMNVSTLELGDSALYLCASSPAPRETQYFGPGTRLLVL.